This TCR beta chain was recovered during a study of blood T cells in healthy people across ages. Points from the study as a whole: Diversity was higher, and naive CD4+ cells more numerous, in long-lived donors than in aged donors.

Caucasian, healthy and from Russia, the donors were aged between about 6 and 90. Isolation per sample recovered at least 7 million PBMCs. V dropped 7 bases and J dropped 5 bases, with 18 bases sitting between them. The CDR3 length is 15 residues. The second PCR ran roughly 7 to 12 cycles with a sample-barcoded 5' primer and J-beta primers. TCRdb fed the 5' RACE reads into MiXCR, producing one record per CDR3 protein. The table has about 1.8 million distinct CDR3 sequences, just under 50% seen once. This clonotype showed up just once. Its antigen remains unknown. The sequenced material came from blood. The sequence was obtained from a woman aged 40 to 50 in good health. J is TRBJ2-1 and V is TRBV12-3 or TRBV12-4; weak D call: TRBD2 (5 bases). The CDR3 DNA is TGTGCCAGCACCGACCAGTTCCGGGATAACAATGAGCAGTTCTTC. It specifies CASTDQFRDNNEQFF.